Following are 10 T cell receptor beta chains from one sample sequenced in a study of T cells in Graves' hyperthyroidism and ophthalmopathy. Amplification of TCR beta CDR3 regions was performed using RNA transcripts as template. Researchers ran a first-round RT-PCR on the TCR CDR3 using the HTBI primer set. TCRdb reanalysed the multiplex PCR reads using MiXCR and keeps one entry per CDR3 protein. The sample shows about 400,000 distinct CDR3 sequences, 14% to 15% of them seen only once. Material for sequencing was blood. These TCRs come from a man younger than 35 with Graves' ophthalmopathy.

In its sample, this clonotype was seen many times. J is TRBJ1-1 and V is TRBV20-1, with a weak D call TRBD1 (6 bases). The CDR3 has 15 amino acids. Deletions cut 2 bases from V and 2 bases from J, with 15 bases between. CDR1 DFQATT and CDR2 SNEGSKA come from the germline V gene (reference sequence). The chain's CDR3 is CSARTTGTVNTEAFF. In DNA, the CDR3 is TGCAGTGCTAGAACAACAGGGACTGTTAACACTGAAGCTTTCTTT.

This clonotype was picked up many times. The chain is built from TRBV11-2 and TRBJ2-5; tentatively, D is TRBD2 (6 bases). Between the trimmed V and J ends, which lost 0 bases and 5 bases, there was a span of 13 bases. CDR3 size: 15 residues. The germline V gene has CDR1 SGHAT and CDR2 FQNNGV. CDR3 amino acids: CASSLDLTGGETQYF. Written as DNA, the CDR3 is TGTGCCAGCAGCTTAGATCTGACCGGGGGTGAGACCCAGTACTTC. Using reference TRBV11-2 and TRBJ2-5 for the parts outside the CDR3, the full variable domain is EAGVAQSPRYKIIEKRQSVAFWCNPISGHATLYWYQQILGQGPKLLIQFQNNGVVDDSQLPKDRFSAERLKGVDSTLKIQPAKLEDSAVYLCASSLDLTGGETQYFGPGTRLLVL.

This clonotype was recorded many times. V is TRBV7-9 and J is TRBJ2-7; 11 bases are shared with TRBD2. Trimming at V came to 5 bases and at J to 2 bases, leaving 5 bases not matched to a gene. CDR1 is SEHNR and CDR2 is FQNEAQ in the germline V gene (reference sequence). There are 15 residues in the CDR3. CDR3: CASSISGGAPYEQYF. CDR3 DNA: TGTGCCAGCAGCATTAGCGGGGGGGCCCCCTACGAGCAGTACTTC.

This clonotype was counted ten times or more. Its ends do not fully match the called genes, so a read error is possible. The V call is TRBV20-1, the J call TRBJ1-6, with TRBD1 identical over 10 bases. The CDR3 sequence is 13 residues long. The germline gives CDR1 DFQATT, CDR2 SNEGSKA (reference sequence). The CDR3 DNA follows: TGCAGTGCCAGAGACAGGGGGCCTTCACCCCTCCACTTT. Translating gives CSARDRGPSPLHF.

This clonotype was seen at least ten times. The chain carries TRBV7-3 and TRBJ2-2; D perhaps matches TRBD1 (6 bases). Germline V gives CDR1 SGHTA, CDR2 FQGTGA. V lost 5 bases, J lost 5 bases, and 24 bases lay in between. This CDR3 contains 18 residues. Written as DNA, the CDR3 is TGTGCCAGCAGCCTACAACAGGGTGGGACGAGGCGGACCGGGGAGCTGTTTTTT. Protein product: CASSLQQGGTRRTGELFF.

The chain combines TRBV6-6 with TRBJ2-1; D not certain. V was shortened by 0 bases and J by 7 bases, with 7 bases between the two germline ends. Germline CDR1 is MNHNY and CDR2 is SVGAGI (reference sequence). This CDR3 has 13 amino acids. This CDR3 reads CASSYSLVNEQFF. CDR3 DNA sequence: TGTGCCAGCAGTTACTCGCTAGTTAATGAGCAGTTCTTC.

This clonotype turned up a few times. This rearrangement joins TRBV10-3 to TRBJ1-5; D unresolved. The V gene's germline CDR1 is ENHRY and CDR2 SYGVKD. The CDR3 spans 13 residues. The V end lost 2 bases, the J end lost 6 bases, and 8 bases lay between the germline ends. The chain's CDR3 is CAISEERSQPQHF. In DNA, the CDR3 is TGTGCCATCAGTGAGGAGCGGAGTCAGCCCCAGCATTTT.

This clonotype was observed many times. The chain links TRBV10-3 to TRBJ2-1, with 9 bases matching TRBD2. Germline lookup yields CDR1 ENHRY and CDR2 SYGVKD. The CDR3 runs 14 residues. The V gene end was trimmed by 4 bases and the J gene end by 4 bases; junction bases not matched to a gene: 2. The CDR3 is CAISVAGEYNEQFF. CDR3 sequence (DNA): TGTGCCATCAGTGTAGCGGGAGAATACAATGAGCAGTTCTTC.

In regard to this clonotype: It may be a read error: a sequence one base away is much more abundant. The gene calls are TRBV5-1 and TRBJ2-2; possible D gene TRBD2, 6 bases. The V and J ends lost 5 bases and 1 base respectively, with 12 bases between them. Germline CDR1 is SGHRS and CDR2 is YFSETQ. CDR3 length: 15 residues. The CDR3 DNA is TGCGCCAGCAGGACTGGCGGGGTGAACACCGGGGAGCTGTTTTTT. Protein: CASRTGGVNTGELFF.

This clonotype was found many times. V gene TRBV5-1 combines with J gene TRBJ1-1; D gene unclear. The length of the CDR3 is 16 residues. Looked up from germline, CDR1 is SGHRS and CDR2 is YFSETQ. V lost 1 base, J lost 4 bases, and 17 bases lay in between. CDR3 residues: CASSLYSGFYGTEAFF. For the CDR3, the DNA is TGCGCCAGCAGCTTGTATTCGGGGTTTTATGGCACTGAAGCTTTCTTT.